The source of this T cell receptor beta chain is a study of blood T cell repertoires in COVID-19. In the authors' methods: Counts of nucleated cells, estimated from reference gene primer amplification, were obtained. Only in-frame clones appear in the TCRdb table, and some are missing; sequencing was by immunoSEQ multiplex PCR. V and J calls and clone size are given by that table; D and trimming were obtained from the DNA. The profile shows 62,000 or so clones, more than 75% of them singletons. This CDR3 has 15 residues. V lost 1 base and J lost 0; bases outside the gene matches: 3. Germline loops: CDR1 SGHTA, CDR2 FQGNSA.

Sequenced sample: peripheral blood. The sequence came from a human donor in a cohort sampled during active COVID-19. This chain joins TRBV7-2 and TRBJ2-7, with 7 bases matching TRBD1. CDR3 in DNA: TGTGCCAGCAGCTTAGATTCAGGGGGCTCCTACGAGCAGTACTTC. Its translation: CASSLDSGGSYEQYF.